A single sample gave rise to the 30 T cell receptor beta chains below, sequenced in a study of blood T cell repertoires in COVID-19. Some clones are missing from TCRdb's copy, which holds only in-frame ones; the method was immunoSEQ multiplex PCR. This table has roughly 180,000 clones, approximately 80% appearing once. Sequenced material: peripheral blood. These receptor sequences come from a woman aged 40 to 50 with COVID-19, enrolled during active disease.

For the CDR3, the DNA is TGTGCCAGCAGTGAATACACACGAGGGTTGAATGGCTACACCTTC. This sequence encodes CASSEYTRGLNGYTF. The gene calls are TRBV6-1 and TRBJ1-2; D is ambiguous. V lost 2 bases and J lost 6, with 16 bases in between. The CDR3 is made up of 15 amino acids. Germline V CDR1 and CDR2: MNHNS, SASEGT.

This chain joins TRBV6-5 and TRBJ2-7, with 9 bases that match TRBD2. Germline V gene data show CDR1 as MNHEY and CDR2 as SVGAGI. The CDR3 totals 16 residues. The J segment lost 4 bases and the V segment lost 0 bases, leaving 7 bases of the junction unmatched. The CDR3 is CASSYSKRGAAYEQYF. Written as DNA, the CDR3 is TGTGCCAGCAGTTACTCGAAGCGGGGGGCGGCATACGAGCAGTACTTC.

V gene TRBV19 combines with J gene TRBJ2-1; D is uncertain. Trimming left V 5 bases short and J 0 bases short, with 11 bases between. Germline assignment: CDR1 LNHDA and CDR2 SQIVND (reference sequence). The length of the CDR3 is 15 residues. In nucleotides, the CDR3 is TGTGCCAGTAGTGGAGATTGGAGCTCCTACAATGAGCAGTTCTTC. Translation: CASSGDWSSYNEQFF.

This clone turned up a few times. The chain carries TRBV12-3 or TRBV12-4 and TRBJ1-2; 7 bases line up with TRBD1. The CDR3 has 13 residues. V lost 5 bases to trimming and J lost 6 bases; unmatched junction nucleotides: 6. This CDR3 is CASSHNRGDGYTF. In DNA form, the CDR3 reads TGTGCCAGCAGTCACAACAGGGGTGATGGCTACACCTTC.

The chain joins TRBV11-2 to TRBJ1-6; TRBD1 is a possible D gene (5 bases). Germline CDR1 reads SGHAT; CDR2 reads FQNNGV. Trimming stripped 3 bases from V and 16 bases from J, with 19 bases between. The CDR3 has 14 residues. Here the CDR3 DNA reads TGTGCCAGCAGCTTCTTAGGACACGCTAATCCACTCCACTTT. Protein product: CASSFLGHANPLHF. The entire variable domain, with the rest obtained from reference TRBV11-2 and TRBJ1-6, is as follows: EAGVAQSPRYKIIEKRQSVAFWCNPISGHATLYWYQQILGQGPKLLIQFQNNGVVDDSQLPKDRFSAERLKGVDSTLKIQPAKLEDSAVYLCASSFLGHANPLHFGNGTRLTVT.

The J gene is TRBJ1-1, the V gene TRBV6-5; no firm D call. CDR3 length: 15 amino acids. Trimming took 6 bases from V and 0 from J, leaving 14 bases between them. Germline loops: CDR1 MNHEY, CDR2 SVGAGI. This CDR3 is CASRGGGFMNTEAFF. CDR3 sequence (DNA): TGTGCCAGCAGGGGAGGAGGGTTCATGAACACTGAAGCTTTCTTT.

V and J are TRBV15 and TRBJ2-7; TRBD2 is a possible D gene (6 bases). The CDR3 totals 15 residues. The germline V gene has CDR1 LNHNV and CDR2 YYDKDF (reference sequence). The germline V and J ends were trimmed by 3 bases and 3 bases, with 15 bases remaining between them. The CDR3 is CATSRVTGANYEQYF. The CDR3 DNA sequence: TGTGCCACCAGCAGGGTCACGGGAGCGAACTACGAGCAGTACTTC.

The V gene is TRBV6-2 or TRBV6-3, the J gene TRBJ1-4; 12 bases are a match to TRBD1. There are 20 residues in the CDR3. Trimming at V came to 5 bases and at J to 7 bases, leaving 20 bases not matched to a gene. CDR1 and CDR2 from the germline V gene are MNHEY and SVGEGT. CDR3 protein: CASSGGLRTRDRGRAEKLFF. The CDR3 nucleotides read TGTGCCAGCAGTGGGGGTTTACGGACGCGGGACAGGGGGCGTGCTGAAAAACTGTTTTTT.

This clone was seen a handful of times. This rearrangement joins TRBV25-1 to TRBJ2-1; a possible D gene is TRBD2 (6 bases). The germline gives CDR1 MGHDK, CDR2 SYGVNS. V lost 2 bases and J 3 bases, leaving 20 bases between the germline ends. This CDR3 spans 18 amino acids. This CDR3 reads CASSEPQPGDWVYNEQFF. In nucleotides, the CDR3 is TGTGCCAGCAGTGAACCTCAACCCGGGGACTGGGTCTACAATGAGCAGTTCTTC.

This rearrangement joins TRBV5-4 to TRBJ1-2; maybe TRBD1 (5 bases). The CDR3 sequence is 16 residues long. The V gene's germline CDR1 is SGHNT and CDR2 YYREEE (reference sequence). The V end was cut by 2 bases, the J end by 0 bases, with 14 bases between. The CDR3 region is CASSFSQDTPNYGYTF. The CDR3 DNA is TGTGCCAGCAGCTTTTCTCAGGACACTCCTAACTATGGCTACACCTTC.

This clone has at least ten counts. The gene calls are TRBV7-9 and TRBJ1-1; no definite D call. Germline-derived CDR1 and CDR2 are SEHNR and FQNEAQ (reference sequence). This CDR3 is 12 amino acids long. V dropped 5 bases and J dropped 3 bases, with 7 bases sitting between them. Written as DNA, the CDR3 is TGTGCCAGCAGCCGACTTCACACTGAAGCTTTCTTT. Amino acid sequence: CASSRLHTEAFF.

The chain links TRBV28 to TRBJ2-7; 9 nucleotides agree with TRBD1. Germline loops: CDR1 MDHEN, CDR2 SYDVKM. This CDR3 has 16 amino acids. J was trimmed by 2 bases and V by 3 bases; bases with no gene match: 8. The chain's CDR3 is CASSFGRDRAAYEQYF. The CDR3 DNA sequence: TGTGCCAGCAGTTTCGGCCGGGACAGGGCTGCCTACGAGCAGTACTTC.

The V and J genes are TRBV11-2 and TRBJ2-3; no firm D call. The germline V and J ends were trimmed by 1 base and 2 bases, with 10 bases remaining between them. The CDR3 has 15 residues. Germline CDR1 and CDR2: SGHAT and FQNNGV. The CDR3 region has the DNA TGTGCCAGCAGCTTAGTTGTGGGCATCACAGATACGCAGTATTTT. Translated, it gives CASSLVVGITDTQYF.

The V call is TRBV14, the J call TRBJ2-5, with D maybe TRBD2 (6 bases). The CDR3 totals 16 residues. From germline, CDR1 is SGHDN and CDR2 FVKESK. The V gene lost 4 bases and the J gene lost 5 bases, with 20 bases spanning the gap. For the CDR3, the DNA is TGTGCCAGCAGCCGGCATGCGGCGGCGGGGTGGGAGACCCAGTACTTC. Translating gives CASSRHAAAGWETQYF.

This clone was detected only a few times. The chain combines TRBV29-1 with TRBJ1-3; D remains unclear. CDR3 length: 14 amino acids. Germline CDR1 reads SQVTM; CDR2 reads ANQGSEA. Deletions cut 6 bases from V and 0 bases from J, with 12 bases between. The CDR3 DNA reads TGCAGCGTGAGGGTGACACTCTCTGGAAACACCATATATTTT. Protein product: CSVRVTLSGNTIYF.

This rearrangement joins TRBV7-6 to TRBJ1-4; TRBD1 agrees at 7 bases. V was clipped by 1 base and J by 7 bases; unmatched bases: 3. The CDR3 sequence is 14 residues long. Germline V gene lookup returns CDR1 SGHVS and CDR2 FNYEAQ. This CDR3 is CASSLGQGSEKLFF. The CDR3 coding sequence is TGTGCCAGCAGCTTAGGACAGGGCTCTGAAAAACTGTTTTTT.

The CDR3 DNA reads as TGTGCCAGCAGCTCTGACGCGGGTTATAGCAATCAGCCCCAGCATTTT. Its protein is CASSSDAGYSNQPQHF. The chain links TRBV7-9 to TRBJ1-5; D gene uncertain. Germline V gene data show CDR1 as SEHNR and CDR2 as FQNEAQ (reference sequence). The CDR3 extends over 16 amino acids. V lost 4 bases, J lost 0 bases, and 13 bases lay in between.

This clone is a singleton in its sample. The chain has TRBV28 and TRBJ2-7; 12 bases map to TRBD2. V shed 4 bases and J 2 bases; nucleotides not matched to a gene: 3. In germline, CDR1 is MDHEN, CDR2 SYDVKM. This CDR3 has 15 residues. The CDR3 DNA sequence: TGTGCCAGCAGTTCTCTAGCGGGAGGGCCCTACGAGCAGTACTTC. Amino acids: CASSSLAGGPYEQYF.

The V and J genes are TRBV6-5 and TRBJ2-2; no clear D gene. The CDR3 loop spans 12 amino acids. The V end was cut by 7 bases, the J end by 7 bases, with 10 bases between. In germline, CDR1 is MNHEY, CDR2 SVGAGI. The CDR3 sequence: CASKRVVGELFF. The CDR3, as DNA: TGTGCCAGCAAGAGAGTGGTCGGGGAGCTGTTTTTT.

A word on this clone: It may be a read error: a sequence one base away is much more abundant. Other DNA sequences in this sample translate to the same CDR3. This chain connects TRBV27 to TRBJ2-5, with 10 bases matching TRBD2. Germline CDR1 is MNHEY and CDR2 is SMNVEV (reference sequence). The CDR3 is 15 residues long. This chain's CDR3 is CASSLRAGGRETQYF. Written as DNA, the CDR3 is TGTGCCAGCAGCCTCAGAGCGGGGGGGCGGGAGACTCAGTACTTC.

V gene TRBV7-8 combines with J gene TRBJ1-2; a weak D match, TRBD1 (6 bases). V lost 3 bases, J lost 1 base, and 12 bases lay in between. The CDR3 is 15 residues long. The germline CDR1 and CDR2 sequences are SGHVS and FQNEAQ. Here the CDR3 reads CASSFPGTLNYGYTF. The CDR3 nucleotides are TGTGCCAGCAGCTTCCCCGGGACACTTAACTATGGCTACACCTTC.

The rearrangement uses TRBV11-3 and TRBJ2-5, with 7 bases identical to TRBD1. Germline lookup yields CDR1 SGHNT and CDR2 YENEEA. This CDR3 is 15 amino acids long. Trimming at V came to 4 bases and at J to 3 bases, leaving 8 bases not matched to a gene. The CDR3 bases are TGTGCCAGCAGCTCTAAACACAGGGGAGAAGAGACCCAGTACTTC. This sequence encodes CASSSKHRGEETQYF.

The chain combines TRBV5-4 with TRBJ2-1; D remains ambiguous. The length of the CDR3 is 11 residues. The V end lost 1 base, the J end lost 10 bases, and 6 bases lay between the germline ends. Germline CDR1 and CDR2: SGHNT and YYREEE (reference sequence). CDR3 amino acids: CASSLSNEQFF. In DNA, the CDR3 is TGTGCCAGCAGCTTGAGCAACGAGCAGTTCTTC.

The CDR3 region is CASSPGDRIGANYGYTF. The CDR3 coding sequence is TGCGCCAGCAGCCCGGGGGACCGAATTGGAGCTAACTATGGCTACACCTTC. The rearrangement uses TRBV5-1 and TRBJ1-2, with a possible D match to TRBD1 (5 bases). The CDR3 contains 17 residues. The V gene's germline CDR1 is SGHRS and CDR2 YFSETQ. V lost 4 bases and J lost 0, with 19 bases in between. Based on the CDR3 plus reference TRBV5-1 and TRBJ1-2, the full variable domain is KAGVTQTPRYLIKTRGQQVTLSCSPISGHRSVSWYQQTPGQGLQFLFEYFSETQRNKGNFPGRFSGRQFSNSRSEMNVSTLELGDSALYLCASSPGDRIGANYGYTFGSGTRLTVV.

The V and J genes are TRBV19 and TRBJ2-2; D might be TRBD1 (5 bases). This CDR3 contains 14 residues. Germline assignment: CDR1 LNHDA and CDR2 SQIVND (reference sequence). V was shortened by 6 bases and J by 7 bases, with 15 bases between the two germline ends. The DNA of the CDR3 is TGTGCCAGTAGGACCCCAGGGAAAGGCGGGGAGCTGTTTTTT. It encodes CASRTPGKGGELFF.

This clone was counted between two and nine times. The DNA for the CDR3 is TGCGCCAGCAGCTTGGAACGGCGGAGCACTGAAGCTTTCTTT. Protein sequence: CASSLERRSTEAFF. V and J are TRBV5-1 and TRBJ1-1; D remains unclear. Trimming took off 0 bases at V and 4 bases at J, with 10 bases between the two ends. CDR1 and CDR2 from the germline V gene are SGHRS and YFSETQ. CDR3 length equals 14 residues.

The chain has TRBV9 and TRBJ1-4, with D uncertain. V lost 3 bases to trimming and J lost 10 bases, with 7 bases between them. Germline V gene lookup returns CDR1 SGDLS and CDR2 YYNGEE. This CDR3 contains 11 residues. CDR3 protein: CASSDPGKLFF. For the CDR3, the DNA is TGTGCCAGCAGCGATCCAGGAAAACTGTTTTTT.

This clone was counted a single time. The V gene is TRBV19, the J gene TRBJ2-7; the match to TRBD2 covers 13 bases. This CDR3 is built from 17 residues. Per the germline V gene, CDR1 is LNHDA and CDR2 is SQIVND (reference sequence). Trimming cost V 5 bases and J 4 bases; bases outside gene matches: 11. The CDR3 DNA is TGTGCCAGTAGTCCCTGGACTAGCGGGGGAGTGTTGTACGAGCAGTACTTC. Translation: CASSPWTSGGVLYEQYF.

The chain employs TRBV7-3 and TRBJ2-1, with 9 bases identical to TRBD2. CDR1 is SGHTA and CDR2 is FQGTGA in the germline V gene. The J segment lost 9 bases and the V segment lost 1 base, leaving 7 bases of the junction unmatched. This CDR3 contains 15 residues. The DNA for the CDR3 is TGTGCCAGCAGCTTAATAGCGGGAGTGGTAGTTGAGCAGTTCTTC. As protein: CASSLIAGVVVEQFF.

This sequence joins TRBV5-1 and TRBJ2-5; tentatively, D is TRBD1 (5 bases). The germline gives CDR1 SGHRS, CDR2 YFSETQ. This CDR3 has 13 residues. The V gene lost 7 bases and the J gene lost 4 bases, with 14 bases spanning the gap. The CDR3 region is CASGKGQGETQYF. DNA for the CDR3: TGCGCCAGCGGCAAGGGGCAGGGAGAGACCCAGTACTTC.